This T cell receptor (beta chain) was sequenced during a study of cytotoxic CD8 clonotypes in ibrutinib-treated CLL. Overall study context: The group held some 11 relapsed/refractory and around 15 treatment-naive patients, with fewer than 18 IGHV unmutated.

As for this clone: Its antigen remains unknown.

Findings of the study overall: Treatment left the uncommon public clonotypes either contracted or stable in frequency. Clonality went up at ibrutinib response and then declined back toward baseline at progression. Clonality (at baseline) was higher than in age-matched healthy donors and tracked circulating CD8+ T-cell counts.

Trimming took 4 bases from V and 7 from J; bases not matched to a gene: 3. Germline V gene lookup returns CDR1 MNHEY and CDR2 SVGAGI. This CDR3 has 13 residues. Here immunoSEQ multiplex PCR was the method, and the copy in TCRdb shows in-frame clones only, minus some. The repertoire has under 150,000 clones, approximately 90% of them found once; the top ten carry 11%. This specimen was PBMCs, taken after 12 months of ibrutinib treatment. The sequence was obtained from a human donor with chronic lymphocytic leukemia. The V gene is TRBV6-5, the J gene TRBJ2-1, with 8 bases lining up with TRBD2. The CDR3 nucleotides read TGTGCCAGCAGTTCACTAGCGGTGAATGAGCAGTTCTTC. It yields the protein CASSSLAVNEQFF.